This T cell receptor beta chain was captured in a study of shared clonotypes between healthy human individuals. This table comes from immunoSEQ multiplex PCR, and its TCRdb copy is limited to in-frame clones, with some not included. The repertoire holds about 550,000 clones, 95% to 96% seen once, with 0.11% in the top ten. CD45RO-negative CD8 cells positively selected for CCR7 made up the naive population, which excluded terminally differentiated effector memory CD45RA+ cells. This CDR3 spans 15 amino acids. Germline V gene lookup returns CDR1 SGHDN and CDR2 FVKESK. V was pared by 1 base and J by 4 bases, with 13 bases between.

The chain couples TRBV14 to TRBJ1-2; D possibly corresponds to TRBD1 (5 bases). The source material was naive CD8+ T cells sorted from blood. This clonotype was obtained from a woman aged 30 to 39 in good health. The CDR3 reads CASSQGPGTPYGYTF. CDR3 sequence (DNA): TGTGCCAGCAGCCAAGGGCCAGGGACGCCCTATGGCTACACCTTC.